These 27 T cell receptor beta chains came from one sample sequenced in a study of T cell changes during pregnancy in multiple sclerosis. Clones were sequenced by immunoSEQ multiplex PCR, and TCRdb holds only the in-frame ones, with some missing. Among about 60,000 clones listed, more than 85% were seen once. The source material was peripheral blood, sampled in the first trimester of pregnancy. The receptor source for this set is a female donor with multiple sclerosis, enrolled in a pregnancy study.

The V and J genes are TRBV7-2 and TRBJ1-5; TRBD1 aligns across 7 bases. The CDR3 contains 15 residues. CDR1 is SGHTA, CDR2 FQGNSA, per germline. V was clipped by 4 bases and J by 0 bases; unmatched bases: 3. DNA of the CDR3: TGTGCCAGCAGCTCGGGACAGTATAGCAATCAGCCCCAGCATTTT. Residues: CASSSGQYSNQPQHF.

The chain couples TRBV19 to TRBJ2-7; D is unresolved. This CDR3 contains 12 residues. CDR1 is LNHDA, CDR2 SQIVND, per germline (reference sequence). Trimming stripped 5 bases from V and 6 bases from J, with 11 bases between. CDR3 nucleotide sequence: TGTGCCAGTAGTTGGGTTGGAGCCGAGCAGTACTTC. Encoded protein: CASSWVGAEQYF.

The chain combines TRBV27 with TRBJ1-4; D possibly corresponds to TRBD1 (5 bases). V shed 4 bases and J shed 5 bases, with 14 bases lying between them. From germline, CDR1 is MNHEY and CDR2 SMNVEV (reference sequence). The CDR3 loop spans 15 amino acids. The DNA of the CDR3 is TGTGCCAGCAGTTCACCGGACACGGACAATGAAAAACTGTTTTTT. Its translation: CASSSPDTDNEKLFF.

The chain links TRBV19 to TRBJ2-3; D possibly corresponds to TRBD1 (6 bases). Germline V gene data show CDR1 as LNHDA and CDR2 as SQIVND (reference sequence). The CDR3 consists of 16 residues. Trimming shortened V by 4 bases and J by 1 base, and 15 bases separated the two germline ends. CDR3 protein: CASSTYRTARTDTQYF. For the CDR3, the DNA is TGTGCCAGTAGTACCTACAGGACAGCCCGCACAGATACGCAGTATTTT.

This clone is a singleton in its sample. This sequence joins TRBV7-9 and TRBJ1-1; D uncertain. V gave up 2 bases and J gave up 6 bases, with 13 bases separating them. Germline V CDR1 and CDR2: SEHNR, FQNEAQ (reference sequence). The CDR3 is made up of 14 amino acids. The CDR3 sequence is CASSLLREIPEAFF. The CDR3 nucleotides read TGTGCCAGCAGCTTATTAAGGGAGATTCCTGAAGCTTTCTTT.

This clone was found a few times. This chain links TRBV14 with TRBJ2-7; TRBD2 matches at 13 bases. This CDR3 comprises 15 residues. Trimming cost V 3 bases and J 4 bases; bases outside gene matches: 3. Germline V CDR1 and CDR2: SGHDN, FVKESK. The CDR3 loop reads CASSQPGLAGYEQYF. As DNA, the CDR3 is TGTGCCAGCAGCCAGCCGGGACTAGCGGGGTACGAGCAGTACTTC.

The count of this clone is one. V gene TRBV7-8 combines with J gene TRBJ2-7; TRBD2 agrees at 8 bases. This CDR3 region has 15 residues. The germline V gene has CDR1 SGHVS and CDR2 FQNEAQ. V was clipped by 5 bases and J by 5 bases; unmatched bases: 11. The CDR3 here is CASSPLPGGANEQYF. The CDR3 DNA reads TGTGCCAGCAGCCCCCTTCCCGGGGGGGCCAACGAGCAGTACTTC. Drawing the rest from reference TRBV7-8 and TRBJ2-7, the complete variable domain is GAGVSQSPRYKVAKRGQDVALRCDPISGHVSLFWYQQALGQGPEFLTYFQNEAQLDKSGLPSDRFFAERPEGSVSTLKIQRTQQEDSAVYLCASSPLPGGANEQYFGPGTRLTVT.

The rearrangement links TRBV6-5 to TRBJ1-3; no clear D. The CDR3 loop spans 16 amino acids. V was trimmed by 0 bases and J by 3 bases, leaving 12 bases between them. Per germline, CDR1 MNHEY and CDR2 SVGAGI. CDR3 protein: CASSYSSLPSGNTIYF. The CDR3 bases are TGTGCCAGCAGTTACTCGAGTTTACCAAGTGGAAACACCATATATTTT.

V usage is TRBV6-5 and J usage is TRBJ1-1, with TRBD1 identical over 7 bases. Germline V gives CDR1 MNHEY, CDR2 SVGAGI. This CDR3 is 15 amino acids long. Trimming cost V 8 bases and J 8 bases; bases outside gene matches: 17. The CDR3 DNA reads TGTGCCAGCTGTGGGGGGTCGACAGGGAAGGCAGAAGCTTTCTTT. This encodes CASCGGSTGKAEAFF.

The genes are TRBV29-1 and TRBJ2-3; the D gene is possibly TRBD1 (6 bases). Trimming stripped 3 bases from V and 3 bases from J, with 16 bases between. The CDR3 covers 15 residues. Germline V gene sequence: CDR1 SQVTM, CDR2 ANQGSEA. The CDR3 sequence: CSVDRPGAATDTQYF. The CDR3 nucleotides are TGCAGCGTTGATCGGCCAGGGGCCGCAACAGATACGCAGTATTTT.

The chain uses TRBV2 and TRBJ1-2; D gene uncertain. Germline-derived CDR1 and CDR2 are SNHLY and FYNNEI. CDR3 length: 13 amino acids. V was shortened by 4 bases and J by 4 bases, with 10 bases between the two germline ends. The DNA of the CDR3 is TGTGCCAGCAGTGTGGAGGGTATCTATGGCTACACCTTC. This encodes CASSVEGIYGYTF.

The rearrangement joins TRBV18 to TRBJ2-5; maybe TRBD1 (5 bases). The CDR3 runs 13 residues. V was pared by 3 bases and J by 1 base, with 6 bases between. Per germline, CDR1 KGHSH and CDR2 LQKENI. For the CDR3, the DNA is TGTGCCAGCTCACCCCAGGGCCAAGAGACCCAGTACTTC. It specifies CASSPQGQETQYF.

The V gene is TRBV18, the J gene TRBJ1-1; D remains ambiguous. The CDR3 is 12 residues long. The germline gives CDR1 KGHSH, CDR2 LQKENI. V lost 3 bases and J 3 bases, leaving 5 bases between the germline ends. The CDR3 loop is CASSPEYTEAFF. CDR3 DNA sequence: TGTGCCAGCTCACCGGAGTACACTGAAGCTTTCTTT.

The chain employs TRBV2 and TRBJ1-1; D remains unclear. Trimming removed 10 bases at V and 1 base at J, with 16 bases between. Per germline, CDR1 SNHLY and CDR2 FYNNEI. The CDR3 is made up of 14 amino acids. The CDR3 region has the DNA TGTGCCACCAAACGGGAGGTCTCGAACACTGAAGCTTTCTTT. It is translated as CATKREVSNTEAFF.

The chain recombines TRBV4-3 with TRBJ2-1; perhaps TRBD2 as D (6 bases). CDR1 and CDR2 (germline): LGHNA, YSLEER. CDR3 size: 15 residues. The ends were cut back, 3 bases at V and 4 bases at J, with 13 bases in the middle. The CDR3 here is CASSQAGGGYNEQFF. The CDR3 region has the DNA TGCGCCAGCAGCCAGGCCGGTGGGGGGTACAATGAGCAGTTCTTC.

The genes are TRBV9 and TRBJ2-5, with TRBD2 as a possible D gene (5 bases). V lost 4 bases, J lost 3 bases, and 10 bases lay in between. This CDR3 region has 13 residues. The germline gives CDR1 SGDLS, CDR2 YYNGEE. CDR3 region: CASSPLGKETQYF. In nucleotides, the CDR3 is TGTGCCAGCAGCCCCCTCGGGAAAGAGACCCAGTACTTC. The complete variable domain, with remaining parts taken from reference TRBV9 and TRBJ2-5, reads DSGVTQTPKHLITATGQRVTLRCSPRSGDLSVYWYQQSLDQGLQFLIQYYNGEERAKGNILERFSAQQFPDLHSELNLSSLELGDSALYFCASSPLGKETQYFGPGTRLLVL.

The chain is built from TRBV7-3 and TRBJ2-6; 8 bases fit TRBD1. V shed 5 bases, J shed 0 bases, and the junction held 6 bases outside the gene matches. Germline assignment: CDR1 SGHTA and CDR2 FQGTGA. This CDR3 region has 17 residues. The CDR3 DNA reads TGTGCCAGCAGCCCCCCGGGGACAGGCTCTGGGGCCAACGTCCTGACTTTC. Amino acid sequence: CASSPPGTGSGANVLTF.

The CDR3 is CASRRRGWGTSNTGELFF. DNA of the CDR3: TGTGCCAGCAGGAGAAGAGGTTGGGGGACTTCGAACACCGGGGAGCTGTTTTTT. The chain carries TRBV9 and TRBJ2-2; tentative D call: TRBD2 (6 bases). This CDR3 has 18 amino acids. V lost 5 bases to trimming and J lost 0 bases, with 20 bases between them. Germline loops: CDR1 SGDLS, CDR2 YYNGEE.

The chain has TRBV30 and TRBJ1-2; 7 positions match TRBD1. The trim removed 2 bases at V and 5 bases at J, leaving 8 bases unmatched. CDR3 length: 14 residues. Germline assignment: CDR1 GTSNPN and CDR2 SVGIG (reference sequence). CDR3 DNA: TGTGCCTGGAGTAGACAGGGAGGCCTTTATGGCTACACCTTC. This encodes CAWSRQGGLYGYTF.

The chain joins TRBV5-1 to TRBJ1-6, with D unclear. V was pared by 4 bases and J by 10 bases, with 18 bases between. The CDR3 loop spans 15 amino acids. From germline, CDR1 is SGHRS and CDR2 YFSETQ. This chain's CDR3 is CASSPGILAESPLHF. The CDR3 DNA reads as TGCGCCAGCAGCCCGGGGATCCTGGCAGAATCACCCCTCCACTTT.

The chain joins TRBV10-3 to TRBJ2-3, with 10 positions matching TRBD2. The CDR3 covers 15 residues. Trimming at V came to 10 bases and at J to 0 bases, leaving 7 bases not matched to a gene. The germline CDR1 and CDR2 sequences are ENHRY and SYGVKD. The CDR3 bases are TGTGCCACCCTAACTAGCGGGGAGAGCACAGATACGCAGTATTTT. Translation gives CATLTSGESTDTQYF.

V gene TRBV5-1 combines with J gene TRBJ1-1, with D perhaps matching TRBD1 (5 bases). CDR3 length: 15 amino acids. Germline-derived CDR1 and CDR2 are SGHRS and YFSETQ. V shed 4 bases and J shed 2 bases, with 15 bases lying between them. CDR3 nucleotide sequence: TGCGCCAGCAGCCCCGGTGGAGGGACCAACACTGAAGCTTTCTTT. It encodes CASSPGGGTNTEAFF.

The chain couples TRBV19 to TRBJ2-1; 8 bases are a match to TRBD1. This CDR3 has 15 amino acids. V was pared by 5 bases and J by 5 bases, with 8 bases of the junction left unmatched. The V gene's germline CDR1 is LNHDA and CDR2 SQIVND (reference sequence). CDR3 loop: CASSFRQGSNNEQFF. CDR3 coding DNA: TGTGCCAGTAGTTTTCGACAGGGGAGTAACAATGAGCAGTTCTTC.

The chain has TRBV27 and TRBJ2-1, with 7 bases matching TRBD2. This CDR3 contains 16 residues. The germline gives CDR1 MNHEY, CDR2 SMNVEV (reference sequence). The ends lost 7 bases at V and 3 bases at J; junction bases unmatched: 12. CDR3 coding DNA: TGTGCCAGCACCCTTGGGGGAGGGCCCTACTACAATGAGCAGTTCTTC. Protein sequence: CASTLGGGPYYNEQFF.

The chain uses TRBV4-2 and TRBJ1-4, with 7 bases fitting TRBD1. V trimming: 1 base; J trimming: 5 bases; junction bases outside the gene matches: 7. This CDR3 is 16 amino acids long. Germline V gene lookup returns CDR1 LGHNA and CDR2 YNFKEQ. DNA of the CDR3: TGTGCCAGCAGCCAAGTTTCTGGGACAGTCAATGAAAAACTGTTTTTT. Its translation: CASSQVSGTVNEKLFF.

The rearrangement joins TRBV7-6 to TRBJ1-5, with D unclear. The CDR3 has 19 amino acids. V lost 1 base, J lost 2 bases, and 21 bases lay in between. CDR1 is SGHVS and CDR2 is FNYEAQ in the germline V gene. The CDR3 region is CASSLGPPRREGGNQPQHF. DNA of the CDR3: TGTGCCAGCAGCTTAGGGCCCCCGCGGCGGGAGGGAGGCAATCAGCCCCAGCATTTT.

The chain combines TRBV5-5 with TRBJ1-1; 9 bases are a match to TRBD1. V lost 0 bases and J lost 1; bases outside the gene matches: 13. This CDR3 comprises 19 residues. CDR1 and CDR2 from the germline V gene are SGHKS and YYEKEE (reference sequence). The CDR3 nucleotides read TGTGCCAGCAGCTTGGAGTTGGGGACAGGGAGCCTCAGGAACACTGAAGCTTTCTTT. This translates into CASSLELGTGSLRNTEAFF.